The 4 T cell receptor beta chains reported below all come from one sample, sequenced in a study of blood T cell repertoires in COVID-19. Produced via immunoSEQ multiplex PCR; TCRdb's table is partial and in-frame only. Of roughly 320,000 clones in the sample, roughly 90% were seen once. Sequenced input: PBMCs or T cells enriched from blood (not recorded which). The receptor set was obtained from a woman in her thirties who had been exposed to COVID-19.

V gene TRBV5-1 combines with J gene TRBJ2-7; 9 bases agree with TRBD1. Trimming removed 0 bases from V and 3 bases from J; junction bases left unmatched: 4. The CDR3 extends over 15 amino acids. Germline CDR1 reads SGHRS; CDR2 reads YFSETQ. The CDR3 DNA reads as TGCGCCAGCAGCTTGGGACCGGGACAGGGCTACGAGCAGTACTTC. Translation gives CASSLGPGQGYEQYF.

CDR3 bases: TGCGCCACCTCGGGACAGGGAGCCGGAGAGACCCAGTACTTC. Translation: CATSGQGAGETQYF. The chain has TRBV5-1 and TRBJ2-5; 9 bases are shared with TRBD1. V lost 9 bases and J lost 4; bases outside the gene matches: 10. The CDR3 extends over 14 amino acids. The V gene's germline CDR1 is SGHRS and CDR2 YFSETQ.

The chain combines TRBV6-5 with TRBJ1-5; tentatively, D is TRBD1 (5 bases). The germline gives CDR1 MNHEY, CDR2 SVGAGI. The CDR3 is 12 amino acids. V dropped 9 bases and J dropped 3 bases, with 9 bases sitting between them. The CDR3 loop is CASRQFNQPQHF. The CDR3 bases are TGTGCCAGTCGACAGTTCAATCAGCCCCAGCATTTT.

The J gene is TRBJ2-7, the V gene TRBV18; the match to TRBD1 covers 8 bases. The V and J ends lost 4 bases and 0 bases, in that order; junction bases with no gene match: 5. The germline gives CDR1 KGHSH, CDR2 LQKENI. This CDR3 comprises 15 residues. The DNA for the CDR3 is TGTGCCAGCTCACTCGGACAGGGTCGCTCCTACGAGCAGTACTTC. This gives the protein CASSLGQGRSYEQYF.